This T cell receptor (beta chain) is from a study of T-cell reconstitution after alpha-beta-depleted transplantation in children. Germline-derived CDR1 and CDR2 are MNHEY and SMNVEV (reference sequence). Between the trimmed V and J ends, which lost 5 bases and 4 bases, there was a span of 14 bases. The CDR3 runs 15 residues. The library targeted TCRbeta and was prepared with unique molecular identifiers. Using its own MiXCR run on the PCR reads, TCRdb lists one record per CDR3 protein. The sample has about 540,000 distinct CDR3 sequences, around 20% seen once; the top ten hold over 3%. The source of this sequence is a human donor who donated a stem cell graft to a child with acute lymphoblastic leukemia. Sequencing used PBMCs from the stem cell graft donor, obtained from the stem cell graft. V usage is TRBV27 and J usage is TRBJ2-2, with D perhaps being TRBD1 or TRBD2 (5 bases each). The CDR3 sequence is CASSGGPTVTGELFF. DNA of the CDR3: TGTGCCAGCAGTGGGGGTCCTACGGTCACCGGGGAGCTGTTTTTT.